This T cell receptor beta chain originates from a study of CD8 T cells in Susac syndrome. Points from the study as a whole: The study conceded that relatively few individuals underwent its TCR sequencing and HLA analysis.

RNA totalling roughly 0.45 to 1 ug underwent reverse transcription with random hexamers. Amplification of TCR beta CDR3 spanned 54 Vbeta and 13 Jbeta via immunoSEQ multiplex PCR. TCRdb re-called the immunoSEQ multiplex PCR reads through MiXCR, storing one row per CDR3 protein. The repertoire includes about 300,000 distinct CDR3 sequences, 65% to 90% of them detected once, and 0.21% sits in the top ten. Germline V gene data show CDR1 as KGHSH and CDR2 as LQKENI. The junction had 3 bases not matched to a gene; V was cut back by 3 bases and J by 4 bases. The CDR3 has 14 amino acids. Of note for this clonotype: Its matching antigen is unknown.

CD8+ and CD4+ T cells from blood underwent TCR beta sequencing, which was carried out in a high-throughput format. Both CD4+ and CD8+ T cells were negatively isolated, and TEMRA cells underwent FACS enrichment. The chain couples TRBV18 to TRBJ1-1, with 9 bases that match TRBD1. Material: CD8+ T cells from PBMCs. The TCR was taken from a human donor with multiple sclerosis. The CDR3 bases are TGTGCCAGCTCACCGGGACAGGGAGCCACTGAAGCTTTCTTT. Protein sequence: CASSPGQGATEAFF.